This T cell receptor (beta chain) came from a study of T cells after somatic rescue of genetic block. Profiling relied on immunoSEQ multiplex PCR, and the TCRdb table lists in-frame clones only, not all of them. The data hold fewer than 150,000 clones, with 80% to 95% observed a single time. Trimming stripped 0 bases from V and 1 base from J, with 5 bases between. This CDR3 has 13 amino acids. Germline V gene data show CDR1 as SGHRS and CDR2 as YFSETQ. The table lists this clone with a count of one. Different DNA sequences within this sample yield the same CDR3. Sequenced sample: peripheral blood mononuclear cells (PBMCs). This clonotype was obtained from a woman between 18 and 30 years old. The chain combines TRBV5-1 with TRBJ2-7, with D unclear. This CDR3 reads CASSLEGSYEQYF. The CDR3 DNA sequence: TGCGCCAGCAGCTTGGAGGGTTCCTACGAGCAGTACTTC.